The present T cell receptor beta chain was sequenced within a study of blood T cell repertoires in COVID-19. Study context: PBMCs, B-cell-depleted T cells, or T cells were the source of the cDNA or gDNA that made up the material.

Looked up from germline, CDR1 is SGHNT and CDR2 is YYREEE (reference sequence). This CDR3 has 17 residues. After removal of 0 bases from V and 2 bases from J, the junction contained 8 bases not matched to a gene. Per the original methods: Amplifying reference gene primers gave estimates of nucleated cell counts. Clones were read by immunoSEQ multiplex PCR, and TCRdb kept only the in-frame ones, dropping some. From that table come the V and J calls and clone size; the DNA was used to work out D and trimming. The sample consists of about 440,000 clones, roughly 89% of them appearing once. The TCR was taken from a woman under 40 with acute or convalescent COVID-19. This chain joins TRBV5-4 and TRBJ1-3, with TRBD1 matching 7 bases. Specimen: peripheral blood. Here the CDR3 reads CASSLGPGQAAGNTIYF. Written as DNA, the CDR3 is TGTGCCAGCAGCTTGGGTCCAGGACAGGCCGCTGGAAACACCATATATTTT.